Listed here are 30 T cell receptor beta chains from one sample, sequenced in a study of shared T cell receptors in the human thymus. Generated by immunoSEQ multiplex PCR, the TCRdb table keeps only in-frame clones and is missing some. This sample has some 700,000 clones, with roughly 90% found just once. This same sample was also part of a study on human thymus T cells.

The sequenced sample consisted of thymocytes. These receptors were obtained from a boy in the first two years of life with a congenital heart defect.

The chain links TRBV5-4 to TRBJ2-5; 12 bases line up with TRBD2. With 4 bases clipped from V and 2 bases from J, the junction kept 6 bases outside the gene matches. This CDR3 has 16 residues. Germline loops: CDR1 SGHNT, CDR2 YYREEE (reference sequence). The CDR3 sequence is CASSPRTSGTQETQYF. CDR3 DNA: TGTGCCAGCAGCCCGAGGACTAGCGGGACTCAAGAGACCCAGTACTTC.

V gene TRBV4-1 combines with J gene TRBJ2-1; TRBD2 agrees at 14 bases. Germline lookup yields CDR1 MGHRA and CDR2 YSYEKL. This CDR3 spans 22 amino acids. The V and J ends lost 0 bases and 7 bases, in that order; junction bases with no gene match: 20. For the CDR3, the DNA is TGCGCCAGCAGCCAAGAGAAAGCGCCCGGGACTAGCGGGAGTAGTATCGGGAATGAGCAGTTCTTC. Translating it yields CASSQEKAPGTSGSSIGNEQFF.

The V gene is TRBV5-6, the J gene TRBJ2-3, with 14 bases aligning to TRBD2. Per germline, CDR1 SGHDT and CDR2 YYEEEE. After removal of 5 bases from V and 4 bases from J, the junction contained 12 bases not matched to a gene. The CDR3 runs to 18 residues. CDR3 sequence (DNA): TGTGCCAGCAGTTCGCACTCGACTAGCGGGAGGGGGGCAGATACGCAGTATTTT. It yields the protein CASSSHSTSGRGADTQYF.

This chain uses TRBV5-1 with TRBJ1-4; TRBD1 aligns across 7 bases. This CDR3 has 14 amino acids. Germline V gene data show CDR1 as SGHRS and CDR2 as YFSETQ. V dropped 4 bases and J dropped 8; count of bases not matched to a gene: 8. The CDR3 sequence is CASSVRDSEEKLFF. In nucleotides, the CDR3 is TGCGCCAGCAGCGTGAGGGACAGTGAGGAAAAACTGTTTTTT.

This chain links TRBV4-1 with TRBJ2-2; TRBD2 matches at 9 bases. V dropped 0 bases and J dropped 5; count of bases not matched to a gene: 7. The CDR3 sequence is 17 residues long. Germline loops: CDR1 MGHRA, CDR2 YSYEKL. CDR3 sequence reads: CASSQDKAGGETGELFF. CDR3 sequence (DNA): TGCGCCAGCAGCCAAGATAAGGCGGGAGGGGAAACCGGGGAGCTGTTTTTT.

The chain is built from TRBV14 and TRBJ2-6; 7 positions agree with TRBD1. Looked up from germline, CDR1 is SGHDN and CDR2 is FVKESK. This CDR3 spans 17 amino acids. Trimming at V came to 0 bases and at J to 0 bases, leaving 2 bases not matched to a gene. In DNA, the CDR3 is TGTGCCAGCAGCCAAGAGGGACAGAGCTCTGGGGCCAACGTCCTGACTTTC. This gives the protein CASSQEGQSSGANVLTF.

J is TRBJ2-1 and V is TRBV14; possible D gene TRBD2, 5 bases. Germline V gene sequence: CDR1 SGHDN, CDR2 FVKESK. The CDR3 length is 14 residues. V lost 0 bases, J lost 7 bases, and 10 bases lay in between. CDR3 coding DNA: TGTGCCAGCAGCCAAGATATCGAGGGAAATGAGCAGTTCTTC. Translation: CASSQDIEGNEQFF.

V is TRBV28 and J is TRBJ2-7, with TRBD1 matching 8 bases. V lost 4 bases and J lost 2; bases outside the gene matches: 7. The CDR3 is 15 residues long. CDR1 is MDHEN and CDR2 is SYDVKM in the germline V gene. This chain's CDR3 is CASSYTGQETYEQYF. The CDR3 nucleotides are TGTGCCAGCAGTTACACGGGACAGGAAACCTACGAGCAGTACTTC.

V gene TRBV27 combines with J gene TRBJ1-1; D ambiguous. Germline lookup yields CDR1 MNHEY and CDR2 SMNVEV (reference sequence). V shed 9 bases and J shed 3 bases, with 17 bases lying between them. This CDR3 comprises 14 residues. DNA of the CDR3: TGTGCCAGTGGCCCCCGGGGAGAGGACACTGAAGCTTTCTTT. Amino acids: CASGPRGEDTEAFF.

This chain's CDR3 is CASSERTESSYEQYF. The CDR3 coding sequence is TGTGCCAGTAGTGAGAGAACAGAGAGCTCCTACGAGCAGTACTTC. V gene TRBV19 combines with J gene TRBJ2-7; no clear D. Germline V gene lookup returns CDR1 LNHDA and CDR2 SQIVND (reference sequence). The CDR3 totals 15 residues. Trimming took 5 bases from V and 0 from J, leaving 14 bases between them.

The chain couples TRBV12-5 to TRBJ2-7; 12 nucleotides agree with TRBD2. The CDR3 spans 16 residues. The germline V gene has CDR1 LGHNT and CDR2 FRNRAP. J was trimmed by 4 bases and V by 5 bases; bases with no gene match: 9. CDR3 sequence reads: CASGPGLTSGGYEQYF. Here the CDR3 DNA reads TGTGCTAGTGGTCCGGGCCTGACTAGCGGGGGATACGAGCAGTACTTC.

This sequence joins TRBV5-5 and TRBJ2-7; 8 nucleotides match TRBD2. Trimming removed 4 bases from V and 7 bases from J; junction bases left unmatched: 13. CDR3 size: 15 residues. CDR1 is SGHKS, CDR2 YYEKEE, per germline (reference sequence). The CDR3 coding sequence is TGTGCCAGCAGCCTACCTAACGGGAGGGCTCGGGAGCAGTACTTC. It codes for CASSLPNGRAREQYF.

The chain combines TRBV7-9 with TRBJ2-1; possible D gene TRBD2, 6 bases. The V end lost 1 base, the J end lost 4 bases, and 14 bases lay between the germline ends. Germline-derived CDR1 and CDR2 are SEHNR and FQNEAQ (reference sequence). The CDR3 length is 16 residues. CDR3 sequence (DNA): TGTGCCAGCAGCTTAGATTGGGGGAGGCGTTACAATGAGCAGTTCTTC. It yields the protein CASSLDWGRRYNEQFF.

This chain links TRBV10-3 with TRBJ2-7; 12 bases align to TRBD2. This CDR3 spans 19 amino acids. CDR1 is ENHRY, CDR2 SYGVKD, per germline. V was clipped by 3 bases and J by 1 base; unmatched bases: 13. CDR3 nucleotide sequence: TGTGCCATCAGTGAACCGCTAGCGGGAGGGCCTATTGGGTCCTACGAGCAGTACTTC. The encoded protein is CAISEPLAGGPIGSYEQYF.

This clone was seen only once. The genes are TRBV28 and TRBJ2-7, with a weak D call TRBD2 (5 bases). Germline V gene lookup returns CDR1 MDHEN and CDR2 SYDVKM. The CDR3 length is 14 residues. The V gene lost 4 bases and the J gene lost 4 bases, with 14 bases spanning the gap. The CDR3 nucleotides are TGTGCCAGCAGTTGCCCCTCGCGGGTTTACGAGCAGTACTTC. Protein product: CASSCPSRVYEQYF.

This chain uses TRBV13 with TRBJ1-1, with 8 positions matching TRBD1. Germline V CDR1 and CDR2: PRHDT, FYEKMQ (reference sequence). CDR3 size: 14 residues. The V gene end was trimmed by 5 bases and the J gene end by 5 bases; junction bases not matched to a gene: 7. The CDR3 is CASSPRGLVTEAFF. CDR3 bases: TGTGCCAGCAGCCCCAGGGGGCTGGTAACTGAAGCTTTCTTT.

The V gene is TRBV5-4, the J gene TRBJ2-7; 13 nucleotides align to TRBD2. Germline values: CDR1 SGHNT, CDR2 YYREEE (reference sequence). The CDR3 has 16 residues. J gave up 1 base and V 6 bases, and 7 bases lay outside the gene matches. CDR3 region: CASNRRTSGSSYEQYF. The CDR3 nucleotides read TGTGCCAGCAACCGAAGGACTAGCGGGAGTTCCTACGAGCAGTACTTC.

V and J are TRBV15 and TRBJ2-7; D gene unclear. The V gene's germline CDR1 is LNHNV and CDR2 YYDKDF (reference sequence). This CDR3 is 17 amino acids long. V gave up 2 bases and J gave up 0 bases, with 17 bases separating them. This CDR3 reads CATSRHRDGPYSYEQYF. The CDR3 nucleotides read TGTGCCACCAGCAGACATAGAGATGGTCCCTACTCCTACGAGCAGTACTTC.

V gene TRBV28 combines with J gene TRBJ2-7; 14 nucleotides line up with TRBD2. Germline V gives CDR1 MDHEN, CDR2 SYDVKM. Trimming cost V 2 bases and J 5 bases; bases outside gene matches: 8. This CDR3 has 17 amino acids. The chain's CDR3 is CASSLGLAGGPINEQYF. As DNA, the CDR3 is TGTGCCAGCAGTTTAGGACTAGCGGGAGGTCCGATCAACGAGCAGTACTTC.

The chain links TRBV4-3 to TRBJ2-5; tentative D call: TRBD1 (5 bases). Germline V gene data show CDR1 as LGHNA and CDR2 as YSLEER. Trimming shortened V by 1 base and J by 3 bases, and 9 bases separated the two germline ends. CDR3 length: 14 amino acids. The CDR3 nucleotides are TGCGCCAGCAGCCAAGGGGTAGGGGAAGAGACCCAGTACTTC. Amino acids: CASSQGVGEETQYF.

The DNA for the CDR3 is TGTGCCAGCAGCTTAGTGGATAGCGGAGGCTACAATGAGCAGTTCTTC. Its protein product is CASSLVDSGGYNEQFF. V and J are TRBV7-6 and TRBJ2-1; D is possibly TRBD2 (6 bases). Per the germline V gene, CDR1 is SGHVS and CDR2 is FNYEAQ. Trimming cost V 1 base and J 3 bases, with 13 bases left between them. This CDR3 region has 16 residues.

The chain's CDR3 is CSVEAGENTEAFF. CDR3 bases: TGCAGCGTTGAGGCAGGGGAGAACACTGAAGCTTTCTTT. The chain carries TRBV29-1 and TRBJ1-1, with D possibly matching TRBD1 (6 bases). This CDR3 is built from 13 residues. CDR1 SQVTM and CDR2 ANQGSEA come from the germline V gene. V dropped 3 bases and J dropped 1 base, with 9 bases sitting between them. Combining the CDR3 with reference TRBV29-1 and TRBJ1-1 gives the whole variable domain SAVISQKPSRDICQRGTSLTIQCQVDSQVTMMFWYRQQPGQSLTLIATANQGSEATYESGFVIDKFPISRPNLTFSTLTVSNMSPEDSSIYLCSVEAGENTEAFFGQGTRLTVV.

The CDR3 sequence is CTSSQPGLAGGRCGTDTQYF. The CDR3 nucleotides read TGCACCAGCAGCCAACCGGGACTAGCGGGAGGTCGCTGTGGCACAGATACGCAGTATTTT. V is TRBV1 and J is TRBJ2-3; the table gives TRBD2 as D, unverified against the DNA. TRBV1 is an annotated pseudogene. The CDR3 has 20 residues.

This clone came up a few times. J is TRBJ1-1 and V is TRBV5-1; D remains unclear. V was pared by 1 base and J by 1 base, with 17 bases between. Germline V CDR1 and CDR2: SGHRS, YFSETQ. The CDR3 extends over 17 amino acids. In DNA, the CDR3 is TGCGCCAGCAGCTTGACCCTAGAGGGTACCCCGAACACTGAAGCTTTCTTT. Protein sequence: CASSLTLEGTPNTEAFF.

V is TRBV11-2 and J is TRBJ1-5, with D possibly matching TRBD1 (5 bases). This CDR3 has 16 residues. Per germline, CDR1 SGHAT and CDR2 FQNNGV. Deletions cut 5 bases from V and 3 bases from J, with 17 bases between. DNA of the CDR3: TGTGCCAGCAGCACCCTAAGCAGGGTCTTCAATCAGCCCCAGCATTTT. This sequence encodes CASSTLSRVFNQPQHF.

This sequence joins TRBV5-1 and TRBJ2-2, with 8 bases matching TRBD1. The V and J ends lost 4 bases and 2 bases, in that order; junction bases with no gene match: 4. The CDR3 has 15 amino acids. Germline CDR1 SGHRS, CDR2 YFSETQ. This CDR3 reads CASSQQGDNTGELFF. The CDR3, as DNA: TGCGCCAGCAGCCAACAGGGGGATAACACCGGGGAGCTGTTTTTT.

The genes are TRBV7-4 and TRBJ2-7; 8 bases map to TRBD2. Germline V gene data show CDR1 as SGHVT and CDR2 as SQSDAQ. Losses at the gene ends were 5 bases for V and 7 bases for J; bases not matched to a gene: 13. The CDR3 is made up of 15 amino acids. The CDR3 loop reads CASSPGAGGIVEQYF. The CDR3 DNA reads as TGTGCCAGCAGCCCTGGTGCGGGGGGTATCGTGGAGCAGTACTTC.

In nucleotides, the CDR3 is TGTGCCAGCAGCAACCGAGAGTATGGCTACACCTTC. As protein: CASSNREYGYTF. J is TRBJ1-2 and V is TRBV5-4; no reliable D call. CDR1 is SGHNT, CDR2 YYREEE, per germline (reference sequence). Trimming took off 4 bases at V and 5 bases at J, with 9 bases between the two ends. The CDR3 runs 12 residues.

This clone has only a few counts. The V and J genes are TRBV28 and TRBJ2-1, with 13 bases fitting TRBD2. CDR1 is MDHEN and CDR2 is SYDVKM in the germline V gene. V dropped 5 bases and J dropped 6; count of bases not matched to a gene: 28. This CDR3 contains 23 residues. CDR3 sequence: CASSRTGGGAGLAGSRPRNEQFF. For the CDR3, the DNA is TGTGCCAGCAGTCGAACCGGCGGGGGCGCGGGACTAGCGGGATCTAGACCCCGCAATGAGCAGTTCTTC.

The CDR3 spells CASSSQLEREALREQYF. The DNA for the CDR3 is TGTGCCAGCAGCTCCCAACTCGAGCGGGAGGCTTTGCGCGAGCAGTACTTC. The chain carries TRBV7-2 and TRBJ2-7, with 9 bases matching TRBD2. Per the germline V gene, CDR1 is SGHTA and CDR2 is FQGNSA. V gave up 4 bases and J gave up 6 bases; unmatched junction bases: 16. The CDR3 has 17 residues.